Shown below are 16 T cell receptor beta chains from a single sample sequenced in a study of blood T cell repertoires in COVID-19. The data were produced by immunoSEQ multiplex PCR, yet TCRdb's version contains in-frame clones alone and is incomplete. Of 200,000 to 300,000 clones listed, roughly 89% are singletons. Input material: peripheral blood. The source is a woman aged 35 to 49 who had recovered from COVID-19.

This chain uses TRBV5-1 with TRBJ2-1, with 13 bases lining up with TRBD2. The CDR3 contains 16 residues. V lost 2 bases and J lost 3; bases outside the gene matches: 2. The germline gives CDR1 SGHRS, CDR2 YFSETQ. The CDR3 spells CASSLRTSGGYNEQFF. The CDR3 DNA reads as TGCGCCAGCAGCTTACGGACTAGCGGGGGCTACAATGAGCAGTTCTTC. Full variable domain (rest looked up from reference TRBV5-1 and TRBJ2-1): KAGVTQTPRYLIKTRGQQVTLSCSPISGHRSVSWYQQTPGQGLQFLFEYFSETQRNKGNFPGRFSGRQFSNSRSEMNVSTLELGDSALYLCASSLRTSGGYNEQFFGPGTRLTVL.

CDR3 loop: CASSPLLTGANEKLFF. CDR3 nucleotide sequence: TGTGCCAGCAGTCCATTATTGACAGGGGCTAATGAAAAACTGTTTTTT. The chain uses TRBV3-1 (or the pseudogene TRBV3-2) and TRBJ1-4; 8 positions agree with TRBD1. The germline CDR1 and CDR2 sequences are LGHDT and YNNKEL (reference sequence). The CDR3 contains 16 residues. The V and J ends lost 6 bases and 3 bases, in that order; junction bases with no gene match: 9.

The CDR3 DNA follows: TGTGCCAGCAGCACCCTCTTGGGGGGGGCGAAGGAAACCTACGAGCAGTACTTC. Translating gives CASSTLLGGAKETYEQYF. This chain connects TRBV7-9 to TRBJ2-7; D may be TRBD2 (7 bases). Germline V gene lookup returns CDR1 SEHNR and CDR2 FQNEAQ (reference sequence). This CDR3 spans 18 amino acids. The V end lost 5 bases, the J end lost 2 bases, and 25 bases lay between the germline ends.

The chain couples TRBV29-1 to TRBJ2-7; 9 bases match TRBD1. The CDR3 is made up of 12 amino acids. CDR1 is SQVTM, CDR2 ANQGSEA, per germline. Trimming removed 7 bases from V and 5 bases from J; junction bases left unmatched: 6. CDR3 DNA: TGCAGCGGCGGGACAGGGATCGACGAGCAGTACTTC. It is translated as CSGGTGIDEQYF.

The chain has TRBV18 and TRBJ2-4, with 10 bases aligning to TRBD2. This CDR3 contains 15 residues. V shed 1 base and J 7 bases; nucleotides not matched to a gene: 4. Germline CDR1 reads KGHSH; CDR2 reads LQKENI. As DNA, the CDR3 is TGTGCCAGCTCACCACGAACAGCGGGAGGGAACATTCAGTACTTC. It codes for CASSPRTAGGNIQYF.

V gene TRBV9 combines with J gene TRBJ2-5; 9 nucleotides agree with TRBD2. Germline trimming cut 0 bases from V and 4 bases from J; bases unmatched to any gene: 1. CDR3 length: 14 amino acids. Germline V gene data show CDR1 as SGDLS and CDR2 as YYNGEE. CDR3 in DNA: TGTGCCAGCAGCGTAGATAGCGGGGGAGAGACCCAGTACTTC. Translating gives CASSVDSGGETQYF.

This clone turned up a few times. V gene TRBV7-3 combines with J gene TRBJ2-3; 7 positions match TRBD2. V was pared by 2 bases and J by 5 bases, with 7 bases of the junction left unmatched. Germline assignment: CDR1 SGHTA and CDR2 FQGTGA. CDR3 size: 15 residues. Here the CDR3 DNA reads TGTGCCAGCAGCTTATCCGGGGGGTCCATAGATACGCAGTATTTT. Amino acids: CASSLSGGSIDTQYF.

This clone was counted once. The rearrangement uses TRBV5-1 and TRBJ2-3; 8 bases align to TRBD2. This CDR3 has 14 residues. Unmatched junction bases numbered 0, after V lost 0 bases and J lost 3 bases. From germline, CDR1 is SGHRS and CDR2 YFSETQ. CDR3 DNA sequence: TGCGCCAGCAGCTTGGGACTAGCGACAGATACGCAGTATTTT. It specifies CASSLGLATDTQYF.

V usage is TRBV5-1 and J usage is TRBJ1-2, with D perhaps matching TRBD1 (6 bases). Trimming removed 4 bases from V and 5 bases from J, with 21 bases in between. CDR3 length equals 16 residues. The germline V gene has CDR1 SGHRS and CDR2 YFSETQ. CDR3: CASSALTGGLGYGYTF. In DNA form, the CDR3 reads TGCGCCAGCAGCGCCCTCACGGGGGGCCTAGGGTATGGCTACACCTTC.

The chain is built from TRBV6-5 and TRBJ2-4; 8 bases align to TRBD2. This CDR3 spans 12 amino acids. The V gene's germline CDR1 is MNHEY and CDR2 SVGAGI. Trimming at V came to 8 bases and at J to 9 bases, leaving 6 bases not matched to a gene. The CDR3 protein is CASRGGRVIQYF. The CDR3 DNA reads TGTGCCAGCCGCGGGGGGAGGGTCATTCAGTACTTC.

The rearrangement uses TRBV5-8 and TRBJ2-2, with TRBD2 identical over 9 bases. CDR1 is SGHTS, CDR2 YDEGEE, per germline. The CDR3 loop spans 16 amino acids. Trimming at V came to 0 bases and at J to 5 bases, leaving 5 bases not matched to a gene. CDR3 in amino acids: CASSLGSGGQTGELFF. DNA for the CDR3: TGTGCCAGCAGCTTGGGTAGCGGGGGTCAGACCGGGGAGCTGTTTTTT. Full variable domain (outside the CDR3, taken from reference TRBV5-8 and TRBJ2-2): EAGVTQSPTHLIKTRGQQATLRCSPISGHTSVYWYQQALGLGLQFLLWYDEGEERNRGNFPPRFSGRQFPNYSSELNVNALELEDSALYLCASSLGSGGQTGELFFGEGSRLTVL.

The chain uses TRBV4-1 and TRBJ1-3; 7 bases align to TRBD1. The J segment lost 2 bases and the V segment lost 0 bases, leaving 7 bases of the junction unmatched. CDR1 MGHRA and CDR2 YSYEKL come from the germline V gene. The CDR3 totals 17 residues. The CDR3 DNA reads as TGCGCCAGCAGCCAAGAAACCGGGACAGAGGCTGGAAACACCATATATTTT. Translated: CASSQETGTEAGNTIYF.

The J gene is TRBJ1-2, the V gene TRBV6-5; 10 positions match TRBD1. In germline, CDR1 is MNHEY, CDR2 SVGAGI. V lost 7 bases and J lost 6; bases outside the gene matches: 5. The CDR3 length is 13 residues. CDR3 DNA: TGTGCCAGCACTTGGACAGGGGGTGATGGCTACACCTTC. Protein product: CASTWTGGDGYTF.

The chain employs TRBV3-1 (or the pseudogene TRBV3-2) and TRBJ2-1; tentatively, D is TRBD1 (5 bases). The CDR3 has 14 residues. V shed 3 bases and J shed 2 bases, with 8 bases lying between them. Germline V CDR1 and CDR2: LGHDT, YNNKEL (reference sequence). The CDR3 bases are TGTGCCAGCAGCCAGGCAGGGACCTACAATGAGCAGTTCTTC. This sequence encodes CASSQAGTYNEQFF.

The gene calls are TRBV27 and TRBJ1-6; D is perhaps TRBD1 (6 bases). Trimming stripped 4 bases from V and 7 bases from J, with 17 bases between. Germline CDR1 reads MNHEY; CDR2 reads SMNVEV (reference sequence). The CDR3 extends over 16 amino acids. The CDR3 spells CASSSLTGSLNSPLHF. The CDR3 DNA reads as TGTGCCAGCAGTTCATTAACAGGGAGCCTCAATTCACCCCTCCACTTT.

The genes are TRBV11-2 and TRBJ2-5; no clear D gene. Germline V lookup: CDR1 SGHAT, CDR2 FQNNGV. V was pared by 5 bases and J by 1 base, with 11 bases between. The CDR3 covers 14 residues. The CDR3 DNA follows: TGTGCCAGCAGCCGGCCCCAGGCCCAAGAGACCCAGTACTTC. The encoded protein is CASSRPQAQETQYF.